These 8 T cell receptor beta chains originate from one sample sequenced in a study of blood T cell repertoires in COVID-19. Sequencing was performed with immunoSEQ multiplex PCR; in TCRdb, only in-frame clones are kept and a portion is missing. The sample shows some 70,000 clones, 80% to 90% of them seen only once. The sequenced sample consisted of peripheral blood. The origin of the receptors is a man aged 50 or older with active COVID-19.

The genes are TRBV23-1 and TRBJ2-5, with 10 bases matching TRBD2. TRBV23-1 is an open reading frame, and its role is uncertain. CDR3 size: 16 residues. Trimming cost V 10 bases and J 5 bases; bases outside gene matches: 16. The CDR3 DNA reads TGCGCCACCCCACCCCCTAGCGGGAGATGGGGGGAGACCCAGTACTTC. It codes for CATPPPSGRWGETQYF.

The V and J genes are TRBV18 and TRBJ2-2, with a tentative D call TRBD2 (7 bases). The ends were cut back, 6 bases at V and 7 bases at J, with 18 bases in the middle. The CDR3 is 15 amino acids. Germline assignment: CDR1 KGHSH and CDR2 LQKENI. In DNA form, the CDR3 reads TGTGCCAGCTCGCCCCCGGGGGGCGCAAGCGGGGAGCTGTTTTTT. This gives the protein CASSPPGGASGELFF.

The CDR3 DNA is TGTGCCTGGAGCGGCGGGCAGGGGGCAGATACGCAGTATTTT. It codes for CAWSGGQGADTQYF. The V call is TRBV30, the J call TRBJ2-3, with 7 bases aligning to TRBD1. The CDR3 is made up of 14 amino acids. V gave up 3 bases and J gave up 4 bases; unmatched junction bases: 7. Germline CDR1 is GTSNPN and CDR2 is SVGIG (reference sequence).

This clone was counted a few times. The chain links TRBV19 to TRBJ1-5; 9 positions match TRBD1. Trimming took 5 bases from V and 4 from J; bases not matched to a gene: 9. Germline V CDR1 and CDR2: LNHDA, SQIVND (reference sequence). This CDR3 contains 16 residues. In nucleotides, the CDR3 is TGTGCCAGTAGTGCGGAGGACAGGGGTGGAAATCAGCCCCAGCATTTT. Protein product: CASSAEDRGGNQPQHF.

The CDR3 DNA sequence: TGCAGCGTCCTGGGACAATCCGCCTACGAGCAGTACTTC. Residues: CSVLGQSAYEQYF. This chain uses TRBV29-1 with TRBJ2-7, with D possibly being TRBD1 (6 bases). Germline V CDR1 and CDR2: SQVTM, ANQGSEA. The CDR3 is made up of 13 amino acids. The V and J ends lost 6 bases and 2 bases respectively, with 14 bases between them.

V gene TRBV16 combines with J gene TRBJ2-3; TRBD1 agrees at 8 bases. This CDR3 comprises 15 residues. The trim removed 4 bases at V and 4 bases at J, leaving 7 bases unmatched. CDR1 and CDR2 (germline): KGHSY, FQNENV. The CDR3 protein is CASSRLGQGPDTQYF. CDR3 DNA sequence: TGTGCCAGCAGCCGCCTCGGACAGGGCCCAGATACGCAGTATTTT.

The chain has TRBV9 and TRBJ2-5, with 14 bases fitting TRBD2. The CDR3 has 16 amino acids. The junction had 5 bases not matched to a gene; V was cut back by 4 bases and J by 3 bases. Germline CDR1 is SGDLS and CDR2 is YYNGEE. The CDR3 sequence: CASSQGLAGGEETQYF. In nucleotides, the CDR3 is TGTGCCAGCAGCCAAGGACTAGCGGGGGGAGAAGAGACCCAGTACTTC.

The rearrangement links TRBV5-1 to TRBJ1-2, with 9 bases fitting TRBD1. The length of the CDR3 is 14 residues. From germline, CDR1 is SGHRS and CDR2 YFSETQ. V dropped 0 bases and J dropped 7; count of bases not matched to a gene: 4. The CDR3 nucleotides read TGCGCCAGCAGCTTGGAGGGACAGGGACGTGGCTACACCTTC. Translated: CASSLEGQGRGYTF.